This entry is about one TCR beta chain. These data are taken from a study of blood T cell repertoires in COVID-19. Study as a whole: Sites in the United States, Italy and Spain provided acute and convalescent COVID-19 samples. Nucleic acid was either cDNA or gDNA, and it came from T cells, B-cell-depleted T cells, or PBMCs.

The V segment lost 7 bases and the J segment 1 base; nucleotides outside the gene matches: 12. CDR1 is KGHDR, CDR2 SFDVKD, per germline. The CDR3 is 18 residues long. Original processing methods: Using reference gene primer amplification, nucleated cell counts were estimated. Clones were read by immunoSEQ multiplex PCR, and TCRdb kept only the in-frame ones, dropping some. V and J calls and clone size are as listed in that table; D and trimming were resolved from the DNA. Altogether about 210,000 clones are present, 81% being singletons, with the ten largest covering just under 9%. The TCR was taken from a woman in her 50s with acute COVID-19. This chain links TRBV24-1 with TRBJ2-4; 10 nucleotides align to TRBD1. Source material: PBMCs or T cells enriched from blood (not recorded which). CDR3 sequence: CATSPGQGGTSAKNIQYF. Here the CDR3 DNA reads TGTGCCACCAGCCCAGGACAGGGGGGCACTTCGGCCAAAAACATTCAGTACTTC.